This T cell receptor (beta chain) was captured in a study of T cell clonotyping in hematopoietic cell transplantation. General study points: Graft donor and pretransplant recipient Inverse Simpson Index values predicted broader posttransplant TCR diversity. Few recipient clonotypes overlapped donors; over 95% were de novo at given depth.

Time point noted: recipient sample about 28 days before transplant, after cytoreduction. Note on this clone: Its antigen is unknown.

The V and J ends lost 0 bases and 3 bases respectively, with 12 bases between them. This CDR3 has 15 residues. Looked up from germline, CDR1 is MGHRA and CDR2 is YSYEKL. Produced via immunoSEQ multiplex PCR; TCRdb's table is partial and in-frame only. The sample consists of 45,000 to 60,000 clones, 70% to 90% of them appearing once. The TCR sequence derives from a man between 60 and 75 years old with biphenotypic leukemia. Some clones in this sample may be carry-over from other donors' samples. This rearrangement joins TRBV4-1 to TRBJ2-7; TRBD2 might be the D (6 bases). This specimen consisted of peripheral blood mononuclear cells, obtained before stem cell transplant. The CDR3, as DNA: TGCGCCAGCAGCCAAGACACGGGAGCTTACTACGAGCAGTACTTC. Protein: CASSQDTGAYYEQYF.